These T cell receptor beta chains were read from a single sample in a study of blood T cell repertoires in COVID-19. Generated by immunoSEQ multiplex PCR, the TCRdb table keeps only in-frame clones and is missing some. The sample carries over 150,000 clones, about 83% recorded once. Sequencing was done on a sample of peripheral blood. Receptor source: a woman older than 75 with COVID-19, enrolled during active disease. The CDR3 runs from the conserved cysteine through the conserved F or W. A D gene is named only where the DNA matches it firmly. Expanded clones are given a class, and other clones once, few, many or no size at all.

j_gene	abundance	v_gene	d_gene	CDR3nt	CDR3aa
TRBJ1-3	NA	TRBV27	TRBD1	TGTGCCAGCCGAAGGACAGGGGGCTTTTCAGGAAACACCATATATTTT	CASRRTGGFSGNTIYF
TRBJ1-4	NA	TRBV3-1/TRBV3-2	NA	TGTGCCAGCAGCCAAGAAGGCAGGGTAGCAAAACTGTTTTTT	CASSQEGRVAKLFF
TRBJ2-1	NA	TRBV14	TRBD2	TGTGCCAGCAGCCAAAAGCGGGGGGATAACAATGAGCAGTTCTTC	CASSQKRGDNNEQFF
TRBJ1-2	few	TRBV18	NA	TGTGCCAGCTCGCCCGATGCAAGCAACTATGGCTACACCTTC	CASSPDASNYGYTF
TRBJ2-2	NA	TRBV19	TRBD2	TGTGCCAGTAGTACTAGCGGGAGGGCCCCCGGGGAGCTGTTTTTT	CASSTSGRAPGELFF
TRBJ2-6	few	TRBV9	NA	TGTGCCAGCAGCGTCGGGAAGGTCTCTGGGGCCAACGTCCTGACTTTC	CASSVGKVSGANVLTF
TRBJ2-1	once	TRBV6-1	TRBD2	TGTGCCAGCAGTGAAGCTGATGTAGCGGGGGGGAATGAGCAGTTCTTC	CASSEADVAGGNEQFF
TRBJ1-2	NA	TRBV5-1	NA	TGCGCCAGCAGCATGACCACAGGTACTGTCGTAAAGAGAAGTTATGGCTACACCTTC	CASSMTTGTVVKRSYGYTF
TRBJ2-5	once	TRBV5-1	NA	TGCGCCAGCAGCTTGGCCATCGGACAGCAAGAGACCCAGTACTTC	CASSLAIGQQETQYF
TRBJ2-1	NA	TRBV30	TRBD2	TGTGCCTGGAGACTAGGACTAGGGGACAATGAGCAGTTCTTC	CAWRLGLGDNEQFF
TRBJ2-1	NA	TRBV27	TRBD1	TGTGCCAGCAATCGGCCCGGACAGGGTAACAATGAGCAGTTCTTC	CASNRPGQGNNEQFF
TRBJ2-7	NA	TRBV27	NA	TGTGCCAGCAGTTACAGGGTCAGCCCTTACGAGCAGTACTTC	CASSYRVSPYEQYF
TRBJ2-5	NA	TRBV29-1	TRBD2	TGCAGCGTTGAGTTAGCGGGGGAGACCCAGTACTTC	CSVELAGETQYF
TRBJ1-2	NA	TRBV5-1	NA	TGCGCCAGCAGCTTGACGAGCACTACTAACTATGGCTACACCTTC	CASSLTSTTNYGYTF
TRBJ1-3	NA	TRBV19	NA	TGTGCCAGTAGTAAACGACAGGTGGGCGGCAACACCATATATTTT	CASSKRQVGGNTIYF
TRBJ2-7	NA	TRBV19	TRBD2	TGTGCCAGTAGTCCACTAGCGGGGTCCGCCTACGAGCAGTACTTC	CASSPLAGSAYEQYF
TRBJ1-1	few	TRBV2	NA	TGTGCCAGCAGTGAAGGAGCGGGGAGTGAAGCTTTCTTT	CASSEGAGSEAFF
TRBJ2-1	NA	TRBV6-5	NA	TGTGCCAGACTGACTAGGGCTCATGAGCAGTTCTTC	CARLTRAHEQFF
TRBJ2-2	NA	TRBV5-1	TRBD2	TGCGCCAGCAGCTTCCTAGCGGGAGGGGACACCGGGGAGCTGTTTTTT	CASSFLAGGDTGELFF
TRBJ2-1	NA	TRBV18	TRBD1	TGTGCCAGCTCAAGGACAGGGGGCGCTGGGTACAATGAGCAGTTCTTC	CASSRTGGAGYNEQFF
TRBJ1-2	NA	TRBV4-3	NA	TGCGCCAGCAGCCAAGGGGCCTGGGGCTACACCTTC	CASSQGAWGYTF
TRBJ1-5	NA	TRBV7-2	NA	TGTGCCAGCAGCACCGGACTGCTGGGGTACGAGCCCCAGCATTTT	CASSTGLLGYEPQHF
TRBJ2-2	once	TRBV18	TRBD1	TGTGCCAGCTCCCCCCGGGACAGGATTTTGGCCGGGGAGCTGTTTTTT	CASSPRDRILAGELFF
TRBJ2-7	NA	TRBV10-2	TRBD1	TGCGCCAGCAGTCGGAGGACAGGGTTGTCCGAGCAGTACTTC	CASSRRTGLSEQYF
TRBJ2-5	NA	TRBV7-3	TRBD1	TGTGCCAGCAGCGTCGGACAGGGGGCTGAGACCCAGTACTTC	CASSVGQGAETQYF
TRBJ1-4	NA	TRBV10-1	NA	TGCGCCAGCAGTGGAGGGGGTGGTGAAAAACTGTTTTTT	CASSGGGGEKLFF
TRBJ1-5	NA	TRBV28	TRBD1	TGTGCCAGCAGTCGACGACAGGGGAATCAGCCCCAGCATTTT	CASSRRQGNQPQHF